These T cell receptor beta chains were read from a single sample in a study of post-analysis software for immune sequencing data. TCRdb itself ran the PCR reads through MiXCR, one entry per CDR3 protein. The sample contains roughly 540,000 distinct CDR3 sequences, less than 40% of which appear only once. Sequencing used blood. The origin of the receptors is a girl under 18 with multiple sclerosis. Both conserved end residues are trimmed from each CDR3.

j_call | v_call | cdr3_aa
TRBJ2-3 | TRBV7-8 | ASTRTYTDTQY
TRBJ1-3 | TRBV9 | ASSVAGPLIGNTIY
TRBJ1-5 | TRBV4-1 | ASSLGPDRVGNQPQH
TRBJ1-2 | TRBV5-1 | ASSLPRDTFNYGYT
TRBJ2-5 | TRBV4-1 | ASSLTSGETQY
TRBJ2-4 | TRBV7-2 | ASSPEGLADLREQY
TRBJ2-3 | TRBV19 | ASSIRHLGDTQY
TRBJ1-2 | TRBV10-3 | AISDVGFGYGYT
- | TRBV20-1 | SANTLATETQY
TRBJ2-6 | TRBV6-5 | ASSWTGGYGANVLT
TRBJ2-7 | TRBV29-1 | SVERTTVPYEQY
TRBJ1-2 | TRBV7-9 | ASSSTQTGQLNYGYT
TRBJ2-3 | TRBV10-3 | AISDPGTAGTDTQY
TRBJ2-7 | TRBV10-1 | ASSAGIGPYEQY
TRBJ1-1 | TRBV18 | ASSPPLRMNTEAF
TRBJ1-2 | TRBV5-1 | ASSLVSGGDYGYT
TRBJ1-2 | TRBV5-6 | ASSLERGHGYT
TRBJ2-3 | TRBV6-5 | ASRSDSTDTQY
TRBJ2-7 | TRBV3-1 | ASSQDFGGGAINEQY
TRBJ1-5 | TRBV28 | ASSLPPTRGNSNQPQH
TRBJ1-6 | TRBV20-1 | SARFQSFSYNSPLH
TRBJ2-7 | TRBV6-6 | ASSTRGPIGQY
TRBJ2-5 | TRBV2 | ASSELRGSQETQY
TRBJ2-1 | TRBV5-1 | ASSLVPGTSPIEQF
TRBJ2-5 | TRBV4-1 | ASSQEPRGGGSQETQY
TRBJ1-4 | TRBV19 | ASTRTVSLQYANEKLF
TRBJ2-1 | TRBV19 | ASSSQGLRFNEQF
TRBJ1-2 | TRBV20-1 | SARSDGNYGYT
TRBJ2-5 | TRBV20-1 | SARAQGYETQY
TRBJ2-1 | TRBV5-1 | ASSINLYMDGQF
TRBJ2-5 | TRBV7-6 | ASSLASSGETQY
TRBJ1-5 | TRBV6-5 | ASSYSRLYQPQH
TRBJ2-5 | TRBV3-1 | ASSPTSGGARETQY
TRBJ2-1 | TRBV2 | ASSAEGGGGSYNEQF
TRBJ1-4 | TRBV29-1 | SALTGNNEKLF
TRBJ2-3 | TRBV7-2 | ASSFQVTGAKNTQY
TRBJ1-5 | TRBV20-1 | SASAASGQETQY
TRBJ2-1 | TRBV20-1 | SARPAGVTYNEQF
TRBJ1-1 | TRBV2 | ASSGRDTGGAWGTEAF
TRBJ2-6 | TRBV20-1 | SARSAGANVLT
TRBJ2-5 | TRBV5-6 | ASSSPTSGGAGPETQY
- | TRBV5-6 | TSSFWGRRETQY
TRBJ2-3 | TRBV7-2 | ASSLSAGTITDTQY
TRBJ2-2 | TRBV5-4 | ASSLFPTGPAGELF
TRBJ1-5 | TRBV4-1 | ASSQGVQSNQPQH
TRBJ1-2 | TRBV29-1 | SVETGPSYGHT
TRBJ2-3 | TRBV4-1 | ASSQDRGGGAFLDSTDTQY
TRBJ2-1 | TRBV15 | ATSGGPPRSNEQF
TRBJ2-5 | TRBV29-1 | SVVKQGWQETQY
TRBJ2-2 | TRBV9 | ASSVQGATGELF
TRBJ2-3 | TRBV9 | ASSVASGGDTQY